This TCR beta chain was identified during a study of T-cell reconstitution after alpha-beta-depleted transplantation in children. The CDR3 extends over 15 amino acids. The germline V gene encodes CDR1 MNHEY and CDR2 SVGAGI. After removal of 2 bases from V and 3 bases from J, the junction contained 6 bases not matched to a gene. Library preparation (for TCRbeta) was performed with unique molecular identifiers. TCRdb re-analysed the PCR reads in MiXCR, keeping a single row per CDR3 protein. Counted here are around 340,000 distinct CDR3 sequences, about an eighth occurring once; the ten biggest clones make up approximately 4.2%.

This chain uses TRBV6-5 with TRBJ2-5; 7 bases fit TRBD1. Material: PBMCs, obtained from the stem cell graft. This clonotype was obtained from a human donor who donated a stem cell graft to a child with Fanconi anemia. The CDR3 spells CASSYEGAQEETQYF. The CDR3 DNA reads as TGTGCCAGCAGTTACGAGGGGGCCCAAGAAGAGACCCAGTACTTC.